Here is one TCR beta chain with its context. The antigen is not known. At one of its ends the junction is not consistent with the germline gene, which may arise from a read error. 13 Jbeta primers and 60 Vbeta primers were used for the PCR. The table came from immunoSEQ multiplex PCR; TCRdb's copy has only in-frame clones and leaves some out. The table has 65,000 to 95,000 clones, around three quarters seen once. Each donor's status was that of a healthy bone marrow donor. The CDR3 runs to 15 residues. Germline values: CDR1 SSHAT, CDR2 FNYEAQ (reference sequence). The sample is drawn from a study of cytomegalovirus exposure and HLA in healthy donors. Overall study: The Caucasian-associated ancestry cluster contained about 80% of the approximately 400 genotyped donors. Findings and caveats of the study: It was about 180 TCR beta chains that were listed as cytomegalovirus-associated. A later examination showed that TCR association rates differed by HLA locus, with DRB1 most and HLA-C fewest.

This rearrangement joins TRBV7-7 to TRBJ2-2, with D perhaps TRBD2 (6 bases). Source material: PBMCs. The origin of this receptor is a man aged 25 to 45 in good health and CMV-seronegative. CDR3 in DNA: TGTGCTAGCAGCTTAGCCCCGGCGGGGACCGGGGAGCTGTTTTTT. Amino acid sequence: CASSLAPAGTGELFF.